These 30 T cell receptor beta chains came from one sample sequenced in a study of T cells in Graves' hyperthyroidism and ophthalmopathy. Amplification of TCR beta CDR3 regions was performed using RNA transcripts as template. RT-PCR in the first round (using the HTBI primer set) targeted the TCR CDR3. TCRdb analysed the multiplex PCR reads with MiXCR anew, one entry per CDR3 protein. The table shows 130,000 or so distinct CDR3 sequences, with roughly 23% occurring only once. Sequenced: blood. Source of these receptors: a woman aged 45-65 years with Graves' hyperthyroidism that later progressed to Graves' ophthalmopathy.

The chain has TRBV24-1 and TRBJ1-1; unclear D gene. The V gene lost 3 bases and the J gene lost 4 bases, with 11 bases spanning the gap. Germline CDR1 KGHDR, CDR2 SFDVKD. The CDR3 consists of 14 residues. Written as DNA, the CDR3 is TGTGCCACCAGTGATGGCACATTGGGCACTGAAGCTTTCTTT. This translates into CATSDGTLGTEAFF.

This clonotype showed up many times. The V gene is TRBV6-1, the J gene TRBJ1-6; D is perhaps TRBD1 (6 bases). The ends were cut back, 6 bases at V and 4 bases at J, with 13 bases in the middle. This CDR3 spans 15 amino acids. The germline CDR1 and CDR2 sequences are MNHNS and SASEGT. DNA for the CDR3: TGTGCCAGCAGCTCGGACAGCCCGTATAATTCACCCCTCCACTTT. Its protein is CASSSDSPYNSPLHF.

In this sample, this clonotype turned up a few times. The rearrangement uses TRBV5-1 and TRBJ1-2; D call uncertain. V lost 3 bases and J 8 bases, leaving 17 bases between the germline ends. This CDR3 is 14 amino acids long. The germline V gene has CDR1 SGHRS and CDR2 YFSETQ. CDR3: CASSSGSLGAGYTF. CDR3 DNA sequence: TGCGCCAGCAGCTCGGGCTCCCTTGGAGCGGGCTACACCTTC.

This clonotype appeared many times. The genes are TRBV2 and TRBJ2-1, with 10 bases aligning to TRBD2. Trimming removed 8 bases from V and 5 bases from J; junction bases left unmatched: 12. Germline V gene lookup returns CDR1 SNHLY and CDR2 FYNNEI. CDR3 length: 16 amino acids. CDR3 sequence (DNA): TGTGCCAGCTTAACGGATAGCGGGAGGATAAACAATGAGCAGTTCTTC. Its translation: CASLTDSGRINNEQFF. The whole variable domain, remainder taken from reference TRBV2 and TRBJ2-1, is EPEVTQTPSHQVTQMGQEVILRCVPISNHLYFYWYRQILGQKVEFLVSFYNNEISEKSEIFDDQFSVERPDGSNFTLKIRSTKLEDSAMYFCASLTDSGRINNEQFFGPGTRLTVL.

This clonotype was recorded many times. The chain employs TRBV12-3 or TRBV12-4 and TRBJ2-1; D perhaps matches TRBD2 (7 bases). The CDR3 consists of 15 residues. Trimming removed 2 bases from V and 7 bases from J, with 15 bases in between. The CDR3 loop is CASSLKGGKGNEQFF. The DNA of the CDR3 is TGTGCCAGCAGTTTAAAGGGGGGGAAGGGAAATGAGCAGTTCTTC.

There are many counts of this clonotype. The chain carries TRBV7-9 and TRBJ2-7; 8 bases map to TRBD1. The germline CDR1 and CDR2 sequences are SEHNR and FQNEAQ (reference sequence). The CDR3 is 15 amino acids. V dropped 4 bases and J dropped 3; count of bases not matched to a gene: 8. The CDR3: CASSSPGTGDYEQYF. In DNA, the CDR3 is TGTGCCAGCAGCTCTCCCGGGACAGGAGACTACGAGCAGTACTTC.

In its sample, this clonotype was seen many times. The CDR3 DNA is TGTGCCAGCTCCCCGATGACCTACGAGCAGTACTTC. It is translated as CASSPMTYEQYF. V usage is TRBV18 and J usage is TRBJ2-7, with D unclear. Trimming left V 6 bases short and J 2 bases short, with 8 bases between. The CDR3 sequence is 12 residues long. Germline V gene lookup returns CDR1 KGHSH and CDR2 LQKENI.

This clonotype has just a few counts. CDR3 bases: TGTGCCAGCAGCTTAGACCTTGGGACCAAAGCTTTCTTT. This encodes CASSLDLGTKAFF. The V call is TRBV7-2, the J call TRBJ1-1, with D possibly TRBD1 on 5 matching bases. The V end was cut by 1 base, the J end by 9 bases, with 12 bases between. CDR3 length equals 13 residues. The germline gives CDR1 SGHTA, CDR2 FQGNSA.

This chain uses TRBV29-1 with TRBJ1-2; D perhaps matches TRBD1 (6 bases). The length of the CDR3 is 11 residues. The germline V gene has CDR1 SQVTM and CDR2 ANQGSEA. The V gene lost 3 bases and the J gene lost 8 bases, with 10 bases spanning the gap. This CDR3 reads CSVDGGVGYTF. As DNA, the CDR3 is TGCAGCGTTGATGGGGGCGTGGGCTACACCTTC.

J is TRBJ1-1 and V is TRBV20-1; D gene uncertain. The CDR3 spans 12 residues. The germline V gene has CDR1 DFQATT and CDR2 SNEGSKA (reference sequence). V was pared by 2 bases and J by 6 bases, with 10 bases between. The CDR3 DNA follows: TGCAGTGCTAGACCTGGATGGGCTGAAGCTTTCTTT. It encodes CSARPGWAEAFF.

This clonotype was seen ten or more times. The CDR3 nucleotides read TGTGCCAGCAGTGGACAGGGAAGCAATGAGCAGTTCTTC. Its protein product is CASSGQGSNEQFF. The chain combines TRBV6-1 with TRBJ2-1; 7 positions agree with TRBD1. Germline-derived CDR1 and CDR2 are MNHNS and SASEGT. Trimming took 4 bases from V and 6 from J; bases not matched to a gene: 3. The CDR3 is 13 amino acids.

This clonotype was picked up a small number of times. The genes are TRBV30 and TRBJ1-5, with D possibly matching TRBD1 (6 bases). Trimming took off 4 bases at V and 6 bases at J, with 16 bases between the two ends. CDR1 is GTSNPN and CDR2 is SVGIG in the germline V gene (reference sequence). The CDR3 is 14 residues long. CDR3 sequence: CAWTGNRATQPQHF. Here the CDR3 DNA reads TGTGCCTGGACGGGAAACAGGGCTACTCAGCCCCAGCATTTT.

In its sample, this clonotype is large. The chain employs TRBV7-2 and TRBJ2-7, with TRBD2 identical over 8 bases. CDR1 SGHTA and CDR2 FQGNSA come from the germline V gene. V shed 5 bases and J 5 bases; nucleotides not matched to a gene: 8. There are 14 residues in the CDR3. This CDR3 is CASSLQAGANEQYF. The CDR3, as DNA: TGTGCCAGCAGCCTCCAAGCGGGAGCCAACGAGCAGTACTTC.

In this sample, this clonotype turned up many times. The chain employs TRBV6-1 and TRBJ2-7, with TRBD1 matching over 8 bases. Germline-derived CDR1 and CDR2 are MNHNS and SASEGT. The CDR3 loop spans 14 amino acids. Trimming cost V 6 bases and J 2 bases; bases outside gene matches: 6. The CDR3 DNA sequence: TGTGCCAGCAGGAGGACAGGGATCACCTACGAGCAGTACTTC. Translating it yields CASRRTGITYEQYF.

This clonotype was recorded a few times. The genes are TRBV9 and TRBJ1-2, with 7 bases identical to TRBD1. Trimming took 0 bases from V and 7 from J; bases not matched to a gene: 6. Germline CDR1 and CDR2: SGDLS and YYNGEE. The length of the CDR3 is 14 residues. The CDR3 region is CASSVGGGSVGYTF. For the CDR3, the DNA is TGTGCCAGCAGCGTAGGAGGGGGCTCGGTTGGCTACACCTTC.

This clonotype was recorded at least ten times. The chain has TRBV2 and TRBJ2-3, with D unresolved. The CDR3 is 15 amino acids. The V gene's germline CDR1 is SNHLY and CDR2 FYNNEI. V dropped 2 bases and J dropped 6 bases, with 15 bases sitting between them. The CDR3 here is CASSEQSGLGDTQYF. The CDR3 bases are TGTGCCAGCAGTGAACAGTCTGGCTTAGGGGATACGCAGTATTTT.

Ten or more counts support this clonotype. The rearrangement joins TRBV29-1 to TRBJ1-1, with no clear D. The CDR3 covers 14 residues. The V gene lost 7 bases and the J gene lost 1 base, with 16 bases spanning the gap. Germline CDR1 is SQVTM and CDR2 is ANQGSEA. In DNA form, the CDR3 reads TGCAGCGCCCTCCGGGCCCGGGGGAACACTGAAGCTTTCTTT. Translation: CSALRARGNTEAFF.

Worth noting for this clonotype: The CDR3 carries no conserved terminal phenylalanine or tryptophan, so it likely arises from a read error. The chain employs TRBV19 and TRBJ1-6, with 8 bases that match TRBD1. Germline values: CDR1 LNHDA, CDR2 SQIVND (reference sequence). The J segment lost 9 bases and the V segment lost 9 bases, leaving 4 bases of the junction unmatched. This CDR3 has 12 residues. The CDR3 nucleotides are TGTGCCAGGATTGGACAGGGTTCACCCCTCCACCTT. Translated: CARIGQGSPLHL.

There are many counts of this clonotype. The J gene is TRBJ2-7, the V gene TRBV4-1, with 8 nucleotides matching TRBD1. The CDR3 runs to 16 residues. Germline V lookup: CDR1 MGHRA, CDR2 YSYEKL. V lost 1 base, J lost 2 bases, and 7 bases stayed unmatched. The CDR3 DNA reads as TGCGCCAGCAGCCAAGGTGGGACAGGCTTGACCTACGAGCAGTACTTC. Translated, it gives CASSQGGTGLTYEQYF.

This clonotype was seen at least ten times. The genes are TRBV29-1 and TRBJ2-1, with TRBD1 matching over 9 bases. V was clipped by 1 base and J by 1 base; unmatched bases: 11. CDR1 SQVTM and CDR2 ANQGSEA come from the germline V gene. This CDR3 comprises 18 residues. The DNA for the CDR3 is TGCAGCGTTGAAGGCCCACCGGGACAGGGAATTTCCTACAATGAGCAGTTCTTC. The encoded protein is CSVEGPPGQGISYNEQFF.

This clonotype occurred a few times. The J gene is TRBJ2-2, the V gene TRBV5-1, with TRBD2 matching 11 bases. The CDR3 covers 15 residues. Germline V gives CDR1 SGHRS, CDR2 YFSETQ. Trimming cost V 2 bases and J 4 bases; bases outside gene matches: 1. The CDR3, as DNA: TGCGCCAGCAGCTTTACTAGCGGGAGCACCGGGGAGCTGTTTTTT. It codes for CASSFTSGSTGELFF.

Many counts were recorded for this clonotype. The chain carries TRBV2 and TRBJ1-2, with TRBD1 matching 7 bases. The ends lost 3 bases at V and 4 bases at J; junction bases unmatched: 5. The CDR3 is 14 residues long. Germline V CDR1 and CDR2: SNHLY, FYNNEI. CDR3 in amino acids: CASSEGGQLYGYTF. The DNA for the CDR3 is TGTGCCAGCAGTGAGGGGGGACAGCTCTATGGCTACACCTTC.

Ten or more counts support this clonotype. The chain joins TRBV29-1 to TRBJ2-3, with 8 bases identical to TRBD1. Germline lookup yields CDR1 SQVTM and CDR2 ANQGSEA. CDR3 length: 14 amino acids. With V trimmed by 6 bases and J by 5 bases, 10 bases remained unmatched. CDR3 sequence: CSVNHRTGRDTQYF. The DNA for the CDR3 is TGCAGCGTCAATCACCGGACAGGGAGAGATACGCAGTATTTT.

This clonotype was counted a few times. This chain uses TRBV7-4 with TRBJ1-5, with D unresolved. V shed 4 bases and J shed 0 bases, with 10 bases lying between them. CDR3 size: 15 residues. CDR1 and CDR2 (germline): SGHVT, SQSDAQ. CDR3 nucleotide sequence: TGTGCCAGCAGCTCCTGGGGAAATAGCAATCAGCCCCAGCATTTT. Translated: CASSSWGNSNQPQHF. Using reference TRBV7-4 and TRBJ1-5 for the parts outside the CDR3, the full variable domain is GAGVSQSPRYKVAKRGRDVALRCDSISGHVTLYWYRQTLGQGSEVLTYSQSDAQRDKSGRPSGRFSAERPERSVSTLKIQRTEQGDSAVYLCASSSWGNSNQPQHFGDGTRLSIL.

The CDR3 protein is CASSYRRSATGELFF. CDR3 coding DNA: TGTGCCAGCAGTTACAGGAGGTCGGCCACCGGGGAGCTGTTTTTT. This chain links TRBV6-9 with TRBJ2-2; TRBD2 is a possible D gene (5 bases). The CDR3 covers 15 residues. Germline CDR1 is MNHGY and CDR2 is SVAAGI. Trimming left V 3 bases short and J 4 bases short, with 12 bases between.

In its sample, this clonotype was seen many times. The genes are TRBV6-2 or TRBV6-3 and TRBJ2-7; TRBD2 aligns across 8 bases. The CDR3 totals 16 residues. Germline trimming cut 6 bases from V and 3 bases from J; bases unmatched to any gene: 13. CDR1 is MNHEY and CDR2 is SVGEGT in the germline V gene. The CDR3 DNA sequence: TGTGCCAGCAGAACCGCTCACAGCGGGAGAAGCTACGAGCAGTACTTC. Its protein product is CASRTAHSGRSYEQYF.

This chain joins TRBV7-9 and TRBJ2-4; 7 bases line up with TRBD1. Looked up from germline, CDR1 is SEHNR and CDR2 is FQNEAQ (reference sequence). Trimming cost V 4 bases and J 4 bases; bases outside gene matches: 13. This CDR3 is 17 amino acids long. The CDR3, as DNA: TGTGCCAGCAGCTCAACGGGGACGACAGGGATAAAAAACATTCAGTACTTC. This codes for CASSSTGTTGIKNIQYF.

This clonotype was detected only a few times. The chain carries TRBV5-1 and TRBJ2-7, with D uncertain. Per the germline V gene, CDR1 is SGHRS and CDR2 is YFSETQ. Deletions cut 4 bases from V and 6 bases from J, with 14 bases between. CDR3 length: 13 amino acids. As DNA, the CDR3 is TGCGCCAGCAGCAGACTCCCCCTCTCCGAGCAGTACTTC. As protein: CASSRLPLSEQYF.

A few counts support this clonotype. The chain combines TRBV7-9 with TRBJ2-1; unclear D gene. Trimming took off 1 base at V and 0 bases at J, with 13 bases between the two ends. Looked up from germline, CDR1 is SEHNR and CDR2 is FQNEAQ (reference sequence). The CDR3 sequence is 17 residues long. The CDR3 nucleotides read TGTGCCAGCAGCTTAGAACCCCGCAGGAGCTCCTACAATGAGCAGTTCTTC. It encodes CASSLEPRRSSYNEQFF.

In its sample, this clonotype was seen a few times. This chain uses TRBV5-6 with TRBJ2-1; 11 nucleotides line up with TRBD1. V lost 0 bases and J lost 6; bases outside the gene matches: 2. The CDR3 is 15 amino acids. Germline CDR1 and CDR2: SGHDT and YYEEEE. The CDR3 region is CASSLAGQGGNEQFF. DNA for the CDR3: TGTGCCAGCAGCTTGGCGGGACAGGGGGGCAATGAGCAGTTCTTC.